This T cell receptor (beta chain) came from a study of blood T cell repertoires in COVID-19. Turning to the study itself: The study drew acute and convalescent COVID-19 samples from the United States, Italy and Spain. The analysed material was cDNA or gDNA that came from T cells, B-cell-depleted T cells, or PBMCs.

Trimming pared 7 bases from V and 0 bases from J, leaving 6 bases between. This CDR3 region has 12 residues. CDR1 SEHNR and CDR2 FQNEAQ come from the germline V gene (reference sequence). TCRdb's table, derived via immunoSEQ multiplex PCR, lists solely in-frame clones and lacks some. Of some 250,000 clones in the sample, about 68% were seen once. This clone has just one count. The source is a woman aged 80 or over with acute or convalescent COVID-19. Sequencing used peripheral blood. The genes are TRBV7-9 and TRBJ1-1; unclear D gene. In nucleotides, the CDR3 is TGTGCCAGCACCCAATTGAACACTGAAGCTTTCTTT. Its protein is CASTQLNTEAFF.